One and the same sample provided the 5 T cell receptor beta chains below, sequenced in a study of radiation and T cells in renal cell carcinoma. Time point defined: blood 4 weeks post-SBRT, at nephrectomy. Treatment noted: 15 Gy SBRT to primary tumor, nephrectomy 4 weeks later. Sequenced by immunoSEQ multiplex PCR; TCRdb stores in-frame clones only, minus some. The repertoire includes tens of thousands of clones, 70% to 90% of them detected once, and 2% to 3% sits in the top ten. The sample was blood, taken from a patient whose treatment included radiotherapy and nephrectomy. Receptors were obtained from a woman in her fifties or sixties with renal cell carcinoma.

This rearrangement joins TRBV28 to TRBJ1-4; D perhaps matches TRBD1 (6 bases). Trimming pared 4 bases from V and 8 bases from J, leaving 14 bases between. The CDR3 has 14 residues. From germline, CDR1 is MDHEN and CDR2 SYDVKM. CDR3 in DNA: TGTGCCAGCAGTTCCCCAGGGGAGGGCGAAAAACTGTTTTTT. It specifies CASSSPGEGEKLFF.

Concerning this clone: Additional DNA sequences in this sample encode the identical CDR3. The genes are TRBV9 and TRBJ1-2, with a weak D call TRBD1 (5 bases). From germline, CDR1 is SGDLS and CDR2 YYNGEE. The ends were cut back, 0 bases at V and 0 bases at J, with 6 bases in the middle. This CDR3 is built from 14 residues. CDR3 amino acids: CASSVEGANYGYTF. In DNA, the CDR3 is TGTGCCAGCAGCGTAGAAGGGGCTAACTATGGCTACACCTTC.

The chain is built from TRBV7-9 and TRBJ2-7, with D unresolved. Germline V gene data show CDR1 as SEHNR and CDR2 as FQNEAQ (reference sequence). This CDR3 is built from 12 residues. V was pared by 2 bases and J by 2 bases, with 4 bases between. CDR3 protein: CASSLQAYEQYF. The CDR3 DNA follows: TGTGCCAGCAGCTTACAGGCCTACGAGCAGTACTTC. The whole variable domain, remainder taken from reference TRBV7-9 and TRBJ2-7, is DTGVSQNPRHKITKRGQNVTFRCDPISEHNRLYWYRQTLGQGPEFLTYFQNEAQLEKSRLLSDRFSAERPKGSFSTLEIQRTEQGDSAMYLCASSLQAYEQYFGPGTRLTVT.

This rearrangement joins TRBV6-1 to TRBJ1-5; D is unclear. The germline V gene has CDR1 MNHNS and CDR2 SASEGT. The V and J ends lost 3 bases and 1 base respectively, with 4 bases between them. The CDR3 is made up of 13 amino acids. As DNA, the CDR3 is TGTGCCAGCAGTGACAGAAGCAATCAGCCCCAGCATTTT. This sequence encodes CASSDRSNQPQHF.

The chain has TRBV29-1 and TRBJ2-7; D ambiguous. Germline-derived CDR1 and CDR2 are SQVTM and ANQGSEA. V shed 4 bases and J shed 4 bases, with 8 bases lying between them. This CDR3 has 11 amino acids. CDR3 in DNA: TGCAGCGTTGCCCTCCAGTACGAGCAGTACTTC. This encodes CSVALQYEQYF.